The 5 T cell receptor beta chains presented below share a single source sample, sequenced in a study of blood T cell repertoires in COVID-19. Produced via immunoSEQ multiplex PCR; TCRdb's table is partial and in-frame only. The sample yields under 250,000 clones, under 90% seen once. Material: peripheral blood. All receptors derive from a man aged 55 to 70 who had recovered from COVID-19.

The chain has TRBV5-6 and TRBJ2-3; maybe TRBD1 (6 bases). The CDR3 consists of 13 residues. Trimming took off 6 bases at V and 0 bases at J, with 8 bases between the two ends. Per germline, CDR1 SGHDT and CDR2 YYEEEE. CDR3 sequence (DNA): TGTGCCAGCACTACAGGGAGCACAGATACGCAGTATTTT. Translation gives CASTTGSTDTQYF.

Here the CDR3 reads CATTLGGNTEAFF. The CDR3 nucleotides are TGTGCCACCACCCTCGGGGGGAACACTGAAGCTTTCTTT. V usage is TRBV6-5 and J usage is TRBJ1-1, with TRBD1 as a possible D gene (5 bases). The V end lost 10 bases, the J end lost 1 base, and 13 bases lay between the germline ends. The germline V gene encodes CDR1 MNHEY and CDR2 SVGAGI. The CDR3 has 13 residues.

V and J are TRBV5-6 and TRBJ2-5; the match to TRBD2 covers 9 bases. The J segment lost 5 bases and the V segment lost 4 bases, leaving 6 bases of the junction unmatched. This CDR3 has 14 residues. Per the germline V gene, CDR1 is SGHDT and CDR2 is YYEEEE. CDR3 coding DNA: TGTGCCAGCAGCCATAGCGGGAGTTATGAGACCCAGTACTTC. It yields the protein CASSHSGSYETQYF.

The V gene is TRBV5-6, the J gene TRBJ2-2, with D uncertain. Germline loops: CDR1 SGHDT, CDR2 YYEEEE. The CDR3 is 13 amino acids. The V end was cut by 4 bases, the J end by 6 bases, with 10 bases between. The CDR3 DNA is TGTGCCAGCAGCCAGCTGGAGTCCGGGGAGCTGTTTTTT. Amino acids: CASSQLESGELFF.

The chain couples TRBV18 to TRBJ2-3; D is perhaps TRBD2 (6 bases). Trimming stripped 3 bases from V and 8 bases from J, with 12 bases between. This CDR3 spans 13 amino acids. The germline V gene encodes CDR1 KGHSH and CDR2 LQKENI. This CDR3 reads CASSPLVEGTQYF. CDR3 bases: TGTGCCAGCTCACCCCTGGTGGAGGGTACGCAGTATTTT.